A selection of T cell receptor beta chains follows, all from one sample in a study of blood T cell repertoires in COVID-19. Repertoires were generated with immunoSEQ multiplex PCR, while TCRdb's copy carries only in-frame clones and drops some. The table has approximately 400,000 clones, about nine tenths seen once. Sequenced sample: PBMCs or T cells enriched from blood (not recorded which). These receptors all stem from a woman aged 40 to 55 who had been exposed to COVID-19. Each CDR3 is given without its conserved first and last residue. Each record gives: V gene, clone size, J gene, CDR3 protein. The size field is filled for only some rows; it gives once, few, many or a size class.

v_gene: TRBV6-5; abundance: -; j_gene: TRBJ1-1; CDR3aa: ASRRRTGRNTEAF
v_gene: TRBV7-8; abundance: -; j_gene: TRBJ2-7; CDR3aa: ASSLPKMRGYRDREDNEQY
v_gene: TRBV5-8; abundance: -; j_gene: TRBJ2-1; CDR3aa: ASRLTGGPRNEQF
v_gene: TRBV7-2; abundance: -; j_gene: TRBJ2-1; CDR3aa: ASSTRSYNEQF
v_gene: TRBV19; abundance: -; j_gene: TRBJ2-5; CDR3aa: ASSKERLAETGETQY
v_gene: TRBV30; abundance: -; j_gene: TRBJ1-1; CDR3aa: ACTGVRTEAF
v_gene: TRBV11-3; abundance: -; j_gene: TRBJ2-1; CDR3aa: ASSLGGLAGGQTNEQF
v_gene: TRBV6-1; abundance: -; j_gene: TRBJ1-4; CDR3aa: ASSDGAPRRLF
v_gene: TRBV15; abundance: -; j_gene: TRBJ1-3; CDR3aa: ATSNQAGTLHGNTIY
v_gene: TRBV3-1/TRBV3-2; abundance: once; j_gene: TRBJ1-1; CDR3aa: ASSLKINTEAF
v_gene: TRBV5-5; abundance: -; j_gene: TRBJ1-1; CDR3aa: ASNTVNTEAF
v_gene: TRBV6-1; abundance: -; j_gene: TRBJ2-3; CDR3aa: ASSVTSGGITDTQY
v_gene: TRBV11-2; abundance: once; j_gene: TRBJ1-2; CDR3aa: ASSFDRAYGYT
v_gene: TRBV23-1; abundance: -; j_gene: TRBJ1-4; CDR3aa: ASSRGATNEKLF
v_gene: TRBV18; abundance: few; j_gene: TRBJ1-2; CDR3aa: ASSPLQGADYGYT
v_gene: TRBV7-3; abundance: -; j_gene: TRBJ2-1; CDR3aa: ASSSTGSNEQF
v_gene: TRBV4-1; abundance: -; j_gene: TRBJ2-7; CDR3aa: ASSRGTGYSSYEQY
v_gene: TRBV1; abundance: -; j_gene: TRBJ2-3; CDR3aa: TSSQGREAREDTQY
v_gene: TRBV6-5; abundance: -; j_gene: TRBJ1-2; CDR3aa: ATQPPASGNYGYT
v_gene: TRBV30; abundance: -; j_gene: TRBJ1-3; CDR3aa: AWTGAGNTIY
v_gene: TRBV7-2; abundance: -; j_gene: TRBJ1-4; CDR3aa: ASSLNRDRLYEKLF